This is a list of T cell receptor beta chains from one sample in a study of T cell repertoires in cytomegalovirus infection. For these receptors, no antigen is known. TCRdb called the reads again in MiXCR, with one record for every CDR3 protein. The sample gives under 50,000 distinct CDR3 sequences, under 25% of which show up once; around 90% is in the top ten. The sample in question was CD8+ T cells from cultured PBMCs, obtained from culture after CMV antigen stimulation. The source of these receptors is a human donor in good health (CMV status not recorded). Some clones in this sample may be carry-over from other donors' samples. CDR3s include the opening cysteine and the closing phenylalanine or tryptophan. The D gene is left open where the match is weak. Expanded clones get a size class; other rows say once, few or many, or leave the size out.

j_call clone_size v_call cdr3_length d_call cdr3_aa cdr3_nt
TRBJ1-4 . TRBV7-2 16 . CASSLLGGAWDEKLFF TGTGCCAGCAGCTTATTGGGGGGCGCGTGGGATGAAAAACTGTTTTTT
TRBJ2-1 . TRBV7-6 14 . CASSTTGTYNEQFF TGTGCCAGCAGCACTACAGGTACCTACAATGAGCAGTTCTTC
TRBJ2-1 . TRBV27 14 . CASSLRPVSNEQFF TGTGCCAGCAGTTTACGGCCGGTATCCAATGAGCAGTTCTTC
TRBJ2-3 . TRBV9 14 . CASSAFRGGDTQYF TGTGCCAGCAGCGCGTTCAGAGGAGGGGATACGCAGTATTTT
TRBJ2-7 . TRBV7-8 14 . CASSITGVLNEQYF TGTGCCAGCAGCATCACGGGGGTATTAAACGAGCAGTACTTC
TRBJ1-5 once TRBV5-4 19 TRBD1 CASSKQPTGGRWLDQPQHF TGTGCCAGCAGCAAGCAACCCACAGGGGGCAGATGGTTGGATCAGCCCCAGCATTTT
TRBJ1-5 few TRBV20-1 11 . CSAALQGPQHF TGCAGTGCTGCTCTTCAAGGGCCCCAGCATTTT
TRBJ2-1 few TRBV7-9 13 . CASSLGAGDEQFF TGTGCCAGCAGCCTGGGGGCGGGCGATGAGCAGTTCTTC
TRBJ2-3 few TRBV7-2 15 TRBD2 CASSPSAGSTDTQYF TGTGCCAGCAGCCCCTCAGCGGGGAGCACAGATACGCAGTATTTT
TRBJ2-3 . TRBV12-5 18 TRBD2 CASGLLAGGPRGTDTQYF TGTGCTAGTGGCCTTCTAGCGGGGGGGCCCCGGGGCACAGATACGCAGTATTTT
TRBJ1-1 . TRBV7-2 15 . CASSQTTGSNTEAFF TGTGCCAGCAGCCAGACGACAGGATCGAACACTGAAGCTTTCTTT
TRBJ2-1 . TRBV7-6 13 . CASSSPGYNEQFF TGTGCCAGCAGCTCCCCGGGCTACAATGAGCAGTTCTTC
TRBJ2-7 . TRBV12-3/TRBV12-4 16 . CASSVIRTDSSYEQYF TGTGCCAGCAGTGTCATCAGGACAGATTCTAGCTACGAGCAGTACTTC
TRBJ1-2 . TRBV7-9 12 . CASSPPEYGYTF TGTGCCAGCAGCCCACCGGAGTATGGCTACACCTTC
TRBJ2-6 few TRBV6-2/TRBV6-3 16 . CASSGLPDSGANVLTF TGTGCCAGCTCAGGACTCCCGGACTCTGGGGCCAACGTCCTGACTTTC
TRBJ2-7 . TRBV6-6 17 TRBD2 CASSYGSGGPSFYEQYF TGTGCCAGCAGTTACGGGTCGGGAGGACCTTCTTTCTACGAGCAGTACTTC
TRBJ2-1 few TRBV11-1 14 TRBD2 CASGLAGGRNEQFF TGTGCCAGCGGACTAGCGGGAGGAAGGAATGAGCAGTTCTTC
TRBJ2-3 few TRBV7-8 16 . CASSHEAGTNTDTQYF TGTGCCAGCAGCCACGAAGCCGGGACAAACACAGATACGCAGTATTTT
TRBJ2-5 . TRBV29-1 10 . CSVAGKTQYF TGCAGCGTTGCAGGGAAGACCCAGTACTTC
TRBJ2-5 . TRBV27 13 TRBD1 CASSRQGAETQYF TGTGCCAGCAGCCGACAGGGAGCAGAGACCCAGTACTTC
TRBJ2-7 . TRBV7-2 16 TRBD2 CASSPVGSGISYEQYF TGTGCCAGCAGCCCCGTGGGTAGCGGGATCTCCTACGAGCAGTACTTC
TRBJ2-3 . TRBV7-4 16 . CASSLEVDVTTDTQYF TGTGCCAGCAGCTTAGAAGTGGACGTAACTACAGATACGCAGTATTTT
TRBJ2-6 few TRBV7-8 14 . CASSLPAGANVLTF TGTGCCAGCAGCTTACCGGCTGGGGCCAACGTCCTGACTTTC
TRBJ2-6 few TRBV11-3 15 . CASSPRGTGANVLTF TGTGCCAGCAGCCCCCGGGGGACTGGGGCCAACGTCCTGACTTTC
TRBJ2-4 . TRBV10-3 16 . CAISESGGLSKNIQYF TGTGCCATCAGTGAGTCGGGTGGGCTTTCCAAAAACATTCAGTACTTC
TRBJ1-5 many TRBV27 13 . CASSFGGHQPQHF TGTGCCAGCAGTTTCGGGGGGCATCAGCCCCAGCATTTT
TRBJ2-7 . TRBV9 14 . CASSVGQVGYEQYF TGTGCCAGCAGCGTAGGACAGGTAGGCTACGAGCAGTACTTC
TRBJ2-7 few TRBV7-2 14 . CASSLDPGIDEQYF TGTGCCAGCAGCTTGGACCCAGGCATAGACGAGCAGTACTTC
TRBJ2-7 . TRBV19 17 TRBD2 CASSSSLGGGLSYEQYF TGTGCCAGTAGTTCCTCCCTAGGCGGGGGGCTCTCCTACGAGCAGTACTTC